This T cell receptor (beta chain) was identified during a study of T-cell reconstitution after alpha-beta-depleted transplantation in children. As it was prepared, the TCRbeta library received unique molecular identifiers. Via MiXCR, TCRdb re-called the PCR reads, giving one row per CDR3 protein. The sample lists 490,000 or so distinct CDR3 sequences; roughly an eighth were seen once. This TCR came from a human donor who donated a stem cell graft to a child with combined immunodeficiency. The sequencing used PBMCs from the stem cell graft donor, collected from the stem cell graft.

Here the CDR3 reads CASSHETSGYNEQFF. The CDR3 bases are TGCGCCAGCAGCCACGAGACTAGCGGGTACAATGAGCAGTTCTTC. The chain couples TRBV4-1 to TRBJ2-1; 10 nucleotides agree with TRBD2. The CDR3 covers 15 residues. The V gene's germline CDR1 is MGHRA and CDR2 YSYEKL. Germline trimming cut 3 bases from V and 4 bases from J; bases unmatched to any gene: 3.